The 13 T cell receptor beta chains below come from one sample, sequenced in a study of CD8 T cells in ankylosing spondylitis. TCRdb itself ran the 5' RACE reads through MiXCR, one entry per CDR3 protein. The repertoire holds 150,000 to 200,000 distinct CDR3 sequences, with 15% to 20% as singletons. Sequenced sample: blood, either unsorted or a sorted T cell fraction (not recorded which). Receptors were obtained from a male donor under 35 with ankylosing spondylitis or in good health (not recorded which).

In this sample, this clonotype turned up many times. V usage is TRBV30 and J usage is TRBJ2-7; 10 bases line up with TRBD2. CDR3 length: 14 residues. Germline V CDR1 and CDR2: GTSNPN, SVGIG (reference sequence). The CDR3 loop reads CASTGTSVSYEQYF. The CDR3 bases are TGTGCGTCAACCGGGACTAGCGTCTCCTACGAGCAGTACTTC.

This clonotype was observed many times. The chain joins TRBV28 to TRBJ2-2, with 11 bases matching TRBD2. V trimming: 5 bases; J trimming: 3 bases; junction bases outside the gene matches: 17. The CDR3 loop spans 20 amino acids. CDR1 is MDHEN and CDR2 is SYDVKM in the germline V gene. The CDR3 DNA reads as TGTGCCAGCAGTCCCACGCGAGGGGTAGCGGGAGGGCCGGACACCGGGGAGCTGTTTTTT. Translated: CASSPTRGVAGGPDTGELFF. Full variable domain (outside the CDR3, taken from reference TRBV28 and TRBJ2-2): DVKVTQSSRYLVKRTGEKVFLECVQDMDHENMFWYRQDPGLGLRLIYFSYDVKMKEKGDIPEGYSVSREKKERFSLILESASTNQTSMYLCASSPTRGVAGGPDTGELFFGEGSRLTVL.

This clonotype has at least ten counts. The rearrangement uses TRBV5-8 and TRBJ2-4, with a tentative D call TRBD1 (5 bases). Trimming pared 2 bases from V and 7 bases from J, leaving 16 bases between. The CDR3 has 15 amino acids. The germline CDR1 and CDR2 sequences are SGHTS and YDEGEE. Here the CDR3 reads CASSLSGHPLNIQYF. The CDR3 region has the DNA TGTGCCAGCAGCTTATCCGGACACCCCTTGAACATTCAGTACTTC.

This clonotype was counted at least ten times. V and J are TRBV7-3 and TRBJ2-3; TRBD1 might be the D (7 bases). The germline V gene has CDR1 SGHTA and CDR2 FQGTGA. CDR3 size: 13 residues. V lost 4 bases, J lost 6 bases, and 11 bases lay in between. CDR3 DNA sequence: TGTGCCAGCAGCTCTCCAGGGGGGGATACGCAGTATTTT. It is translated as CASSSPGGDTQYF.

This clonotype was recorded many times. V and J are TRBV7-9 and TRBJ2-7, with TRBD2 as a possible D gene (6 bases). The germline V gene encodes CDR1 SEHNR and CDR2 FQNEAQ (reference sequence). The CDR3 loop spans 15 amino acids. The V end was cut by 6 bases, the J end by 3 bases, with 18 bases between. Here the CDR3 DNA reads TGTGCCAGCAGTCTTACCGGGACTCGAAACTACGAGCAGTACTTC. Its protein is CASSLTGTRNYEQYF.

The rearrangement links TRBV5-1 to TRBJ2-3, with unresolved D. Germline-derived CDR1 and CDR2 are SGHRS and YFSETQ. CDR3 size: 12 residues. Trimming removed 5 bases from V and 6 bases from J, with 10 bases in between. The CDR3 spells CASSENRDTQYF. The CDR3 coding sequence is TGCGCCAGCAGTGAGAATAGGGATACGCAGTATTTT.

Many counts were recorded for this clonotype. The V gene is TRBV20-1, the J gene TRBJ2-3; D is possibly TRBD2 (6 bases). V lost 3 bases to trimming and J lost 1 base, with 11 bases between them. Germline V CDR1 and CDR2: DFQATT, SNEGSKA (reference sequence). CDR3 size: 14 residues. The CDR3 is CSARGPGGTDTQYF. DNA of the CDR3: TGCAGTGCTAGGGGGCCGGGGGGCACAGATACGCAGTATTTT.

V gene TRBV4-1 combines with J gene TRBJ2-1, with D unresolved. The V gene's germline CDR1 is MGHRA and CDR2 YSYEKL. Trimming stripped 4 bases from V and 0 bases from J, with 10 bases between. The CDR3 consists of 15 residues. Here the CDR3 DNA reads TGCGCCAGCAGCCGGCTCGGCCTCTCCTACAATGAGCAGTTCTTC. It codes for CASSRLGLSYNEQFF.

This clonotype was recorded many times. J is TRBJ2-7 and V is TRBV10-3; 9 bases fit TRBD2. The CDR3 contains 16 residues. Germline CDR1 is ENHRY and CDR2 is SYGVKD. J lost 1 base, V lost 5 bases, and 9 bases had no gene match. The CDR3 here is CAISSGLAASSYEQYV. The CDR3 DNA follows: TGTGCCATCAGTTCGGGACTAGCTGCTTCATCCTACGAGCAGTACGTC.

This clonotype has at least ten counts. The CDR3 here is CASSYRQGNNEQFF. In DNA form, the CDR3 reads TGTGCCAGCAGTTACCGACAGGGTAACAATGAGCAGTTCTTC. This chain joins TRBV6-6 and TRBJ2-1; 7 nucleotides agree with TRBD1. Trimming at V came to 2 bases and at J to 5 bases, leaving 3 bases not matched to a gene. The CDR3 runs 14 residues. Germline CDR1 reads MNHNY; CDR2 reads SVGAGI (reference sequence).

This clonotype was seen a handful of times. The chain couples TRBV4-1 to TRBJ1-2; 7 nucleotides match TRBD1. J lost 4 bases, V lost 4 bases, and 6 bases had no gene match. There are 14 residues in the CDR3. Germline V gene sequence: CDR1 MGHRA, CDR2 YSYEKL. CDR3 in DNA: TGCGCCAGCAGCCCAAACCGGGACAGCTATGGCTACACCTTC. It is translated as CASSPNRDSYGYTF.

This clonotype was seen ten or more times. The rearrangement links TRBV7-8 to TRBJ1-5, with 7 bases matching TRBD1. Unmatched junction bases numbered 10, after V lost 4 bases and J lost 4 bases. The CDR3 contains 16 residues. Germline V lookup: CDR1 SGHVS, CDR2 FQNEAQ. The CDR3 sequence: CASSSPAQQGNQPQHF. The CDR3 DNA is TGTGCCAGCAGCTCCCCCGCTCAACAGGGGAATCAGCCCCAGCATTTT. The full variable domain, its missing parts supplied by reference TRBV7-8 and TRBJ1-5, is GAGVSQSPRYKVAKRGQDVALRCDPISGHVSLFWYQQALGQGPEFLTYFQNEAQLDKSGLPSDRFFAERPEGSVSTLKIQRTQQEDSAVYLCASSSPAQQGNQPQHFGDGTRLSIL.

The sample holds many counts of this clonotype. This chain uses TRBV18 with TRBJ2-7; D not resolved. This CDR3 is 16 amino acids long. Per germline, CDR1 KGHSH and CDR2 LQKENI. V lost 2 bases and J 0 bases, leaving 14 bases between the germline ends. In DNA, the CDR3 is TGTGCCAGCTCACCAAGGATACCCAACAACTCCTACGAGCAGTACTTC. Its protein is CASSPRIPNNSYEQYF.